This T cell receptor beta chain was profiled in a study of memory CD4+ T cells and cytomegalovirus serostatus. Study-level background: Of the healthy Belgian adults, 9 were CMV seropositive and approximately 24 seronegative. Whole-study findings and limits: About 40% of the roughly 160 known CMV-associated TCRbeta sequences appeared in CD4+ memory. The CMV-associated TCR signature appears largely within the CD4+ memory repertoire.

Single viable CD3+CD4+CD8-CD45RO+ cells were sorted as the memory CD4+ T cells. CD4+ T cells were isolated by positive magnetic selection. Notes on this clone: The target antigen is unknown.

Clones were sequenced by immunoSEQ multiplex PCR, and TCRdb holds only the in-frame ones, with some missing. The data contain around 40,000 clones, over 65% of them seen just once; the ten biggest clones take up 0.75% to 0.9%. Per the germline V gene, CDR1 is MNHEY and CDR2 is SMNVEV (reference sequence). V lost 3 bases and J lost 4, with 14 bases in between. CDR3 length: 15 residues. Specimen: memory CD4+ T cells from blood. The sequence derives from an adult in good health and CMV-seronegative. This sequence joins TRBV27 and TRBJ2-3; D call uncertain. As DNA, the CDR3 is TGTGCCAGCAGTTTTTACGGACCTGGAGCAGATACGCAGTATTTT. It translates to CASSFYGPGADTQYF.